The 26 T cell receptor beta chains presented below share a single source sample, sequenced in a study of metastatic and nonmetastatic thyroid tumors. Before thyroid surgery, none of the patients had received any treatment. TCRdb re-analyzed the PCR reads through MiXCR. The sample has about 18,000 clones, around a third seen once. Sequencing was done on a sample of tumor tissue. Every receptor here comes from a male donor with papillary thyroid cancer or a benign thyroid nodule (not recorded which). Some clones in this sample may be carry-over from other donors' samples.

The CDR3 spells CASSQGGGKGRQQYF. For the CDR3, the DNA is TGCGCCAGCAGCCAAGGGGGAGGCAAAGGGCGGCAGCAGTACTTC. The gene calls are TRBV5-1 and TRBJ2-7, with D possibly being TRBD1 or TRBD2 (6 bases each). The CDR3 is 15 residues long. Germline CDR1 is SGHRS and CDR2 is YFSETQ. V lost 4 bases and J lost 8, with 22 bases in between.

The table lists this clone with a few counts. The chain uses TRBV7-2 and TRBJ1-2; D is undetermined. The CDR3 length is 15 residues. V lost 1 base and J lost 4, with 13 bases in between. Germline V gives CDR1 SGHTA, CDR2 FQGNSA. The CDR3 loop is CASSLESHRSYGYTF. DNA of the CDR3: TGTGCCAGCAGCTTAGAGTCCCACAGAAGCTATGGCTACACCTTC.

Remarks on this clone: A read error may produce the germline difference seen at one junction end. The genes are TRBV11-2 and TRBJ1-2; 7 bases align to TRBD1. The length of the CDR3 is 15 residues. CDR1 is SGHAT and CDR2 is FQNNGV in the germline V gene. This CDR3 reads CASSSQGCGIDGYNF. In DNA, the CDR3 is TGTGCCAGCAGCTCACAGGGGTGTGGCATTGATGGCTACAACTTC.

The sample holds many counts of this clone. The V gene is TRBV3-1, the J gene TRBJ1-1; D is uncertain. V was cut by 0 bases and J by 5 bases, with 7 bases left in between. The germline gives CDR1 LGHDT, CDR2 YNNKEL (reference sequence). The CDR3 spans 13 residues. The CDR3 loop reads CASSQDGRTEAFF. The CDR3 DNA is TGTGCCAGCAGCCAAGATGGGCGAACTGAAGCTTTCTTT.

The rearrangement uses TRBV14 and TRBJ2-1; TRBD2 matches 8 bases. The trim removed 2 bases at V and 6 bases at J, leaving 3 bases unmatched. Germline CDR1 reads SGHDN; CDR2 reads FVKESK. The CDR3 has 14 residues. CDR3 nucleotide sequence: TGTGCCAGCAGCCAACCGGGACTAGTCAATGAGCAGTTCTTC. This sequence encodes CASSQPGLVNEQFF.

Written as DNA, the CDR3 is TGTGCCAGCAGCTTTATAGCGGGAGGCACCTACGAGCAGTACTTC. It is translated as CASSFIAGGTYEQYF. The chain is built from TRBV7-2 and TRBJ2-7, with 10 bases lining up with TRBD2. This CDR3 has 15 amino acids. V shed 3 bases and J 2 bases; nucleotides not matched to a gene: 4. Germline loops: CDR1 SGHTA, CDR2 FQGNSA.

In this sample, this clone turned up many times. The gene calls are TRBV28 and TRBJ2-7; 7 bases agree with TRBD2. Germline V gives CDR1 MDHEN, CDR2 SYDVKM. The CDR3 extends over 16 amino acids. Germline trimming cut 0 bases from V and 4 bases from J; bases unmatched to any gene: 9. This CDR3 reads CASSLWESGKGYEQYF. CDR3 sequence (DNA): TGTGCCAGCAGTTTATGGGAAAGCGGGAAGGGTTACGAGCAGTACTTC.

This clone has a handful of counts. At one end the junction does not follow the germline gene, possibly because of a read error. The rearrangement links TRBV6-2 or TRBV6-3 to TRBJ2-6; unclear D gene. The length of the CDR3 is 15 residues. Germline CDR1 and CDR2: MNHEY and SVGEGT. The CDR3 bases are TGTGCCAGCAGTCTAGTACCCTCTGGGTCCAACTTCCTGACTTTC. Residues: CASSLVPSGSNFLTF.

This sequence joins TRBV20-1 and TRBJ1-2; D might be TRBD1 (6 bases). The CDR3 has 15 amino acids. The germline gives CDR1 DFQATT, CDR2 SNEGSKA (reference sequence). V dropped 0 bases and J dropped 6 bases, with 17 bases sitting between them. CDR3 in DNA: TGCAGTGCTAGAGAACCCGGGACACCCTCGAATGGCTACACCTTC. Translated: CSAREPGTPSNGYTF.

The chain couples TRBV5-1 to TRBJ2-7; perhaps TRBD2 as D (6 bases). The CDR3 is 13 amino acids. The V gene's germline CDR1 is SGHRS and CDR2 YFSETQ. Trimming took 5 bases from V and 5 from J, leaving 14 bases between them. The CDR3 sequence is CASRKRAEDEQYF. The CDR3 nucleotides are TGCGCCAGCAGGAAGCGGGCAGAGGACGAGCAGTACTTC.

By share of the sample, this clone is medium-sized. J is TRBJ1-2 and V is TRBV19; 12 nucleotides match TRBD1. Trimming removed 6 bases from V and 7 bases from J; junction bases left unmatched: 9. The length of the CDR3 is 15 residues. Germline V gives CDR1 LNHDA, CDR2 SQIVND (reference sequence). The CDR3 loop reads CASSPTGQGALGYTF. CDR3 nucleotide sequence: TGTGCCAGTAGCCCTACGGGACAGGGGGCGCTTGGCTACACCTTC. The full variable domain, in which reference TRBV19 and TRBJ1-2 provide the parts outside the CDR3, is DGGITQSPKYLFRKEGQNVTLSCEQNLNHDAMYWYRQDPGQGLRLIYYSQIVNDFQKGDIAEGYSVSREKKESFPLTVTSAQKNPTAFYLCASSPTGQGALGYTFGSGTRLTVV.

This chain uses TRBV11-2 with TRBJ2-7, with D possibly TRBD1 on 7 matching bases. V lost 5 bases to trimming and J lost 6 bases, with 17 bases between them. Germline CDR1 and CDR2: SGHAT and FQNNGV. CDR3 length: 14 amino acids. The CDR3 DNA follows: TGTGCCAGCAGCCTAGGGGGAGGACAGGCCGAGCAGTACGTC. This codes for CASSLGGGQAEQYV.

There are a few counts of this clone. The chain has TRBV2 and TRBJ2-3; D assignment may be TRBD1 or TRBD2 (6 bases each). Per the germline V gene, CDR1 is SNHLY and CDR2 is FYNNEI. V lost 6 bases to trimming and J lost 6 bases, with 10 bases between them. CDR3 size: 12 residues. CDR3: CASRSGGDTQYF. As DNA, the CDR3 is TGTGCCAGCAGGTCCGGGGGCGATACGCAGTATTTT.

The genes are TRBV5-8 and TRBJ2-7; the D call may be TRBD1 or TRBD2 (6 bases each). This CDR3 spans 14 amino acids. Trimming left V 4 bases short and J 7 bases short, with 18 bases between. The germline gives CDR1 SGHTS, CDR2 YDEGEE. The DNA of the CDR3 is TGTGCCAGCAGCATAAGGAGGGGGTCTGGGGAGCAGTACTTC. Amino acid sequence: CASSIRRGSGEQYF.

Of note for this clone: At one boundary the junction diverges from the germline segment, which might be a read error. This sequence joins TRBV11-1 and TRBJ2-7; the D call may be TRBD1 or TRBD2 (5 bases each). In germline, CDR1 is SGHAT, CDR2 FQDESV (reference sequence). This CDR3 region has 16 residues. Here the CDR3 reads CANSSLYGRGSYEQYF. The CDR3 bases are TGTGCCAACAGCTCATTGTACGGTCGGGGCAGCTACGAGCAGTACTTC.

The rearrangement uses TRBV20-1 and TRBJ2-7; possibly TRBD1 for D (6 bases). CDR3 size: 12 residues. V lost 1 base to trimming and J lost 5 bases, with 9 bases between them. CDR1 DFQATT and CDR2 SNEGSKA come from the germline V gene (reference sequence). As DNA, the CDR3 is TGCAGTGCTAGAGGGACAGTCGACGAGCAGTACTTC. Translation gives CSARGTVDEQYF.

This clone has a count of ten or more. The chain carries TRBV27 and TRBJ2-7, with TRBD1 matching 10 bases. The germline V gene has CDR1 MNHEY and CDR2 SMNVEV (reference sequence). The CDR3 loop spans 14 amino acids. V lost 5 bases and J lost 7; bases outside the gene matches: 8. The CDR3 is CASSAADRGSEQYF. The CDR3 nucleotides are TGTGCCAGCAGTGCCGCGGACAGGGGGTCTGAGCAGTACTTC.

Comments on this clone: The junction shows a germline mismatch at one end, possibly a read error. V usage is TRBV6-4 and J usage is TRBJ1-6, with a weak D call TRBD1 (5 bases). CDR3 size: 16 residues. Germline V CDR1 and CDR2: MRHNA, SNTAGT. CDR3 amino acids: CASCDRGEYQSRPLHF. In DNA form, the CDR3 reads TGTGCCAGCTGTGACCGAGGGGAGTACCAAAGCCGACCCCTCCACTTT.

This clone was seen only once. The chain has TRBV5-1 and TRBJ1-2; no reliable D call. The CDR3 consists of 13 residues. CDR1 and CDR2 (germline): SGHRS, YFSETQ. Trimming took off 2 bases at V and 4 bases at J, with 9 bases between the two ends. For the CDR3, the DNA is TGCGCCAGCAGCTTCGACGGGCTCTATGGCTACACCTTC. Encoded protein: CASSFDGLYGYTF.

The chain links TRBV11-2 to TRBJ1-5; 7 nucleotides match TRBD1. V lost 5 bases and J lost 0; bases outside the gene matches: 7. The CDR3 is made up of 16 amino acids. Germline lookup yields CDR1 SGHAT and CDR2 FQNNGV. The CDR3 loop reads CASSLGQVSSNQPQHF. The DNA for the CDR3 is TGTGCCAGCAGCCTAGGACAGGTCTCTAGCAATCAGCCCCAGCATTTT.

This clone is judged medium-sized. The chain has TRBV7-3 and TRBJ1-2, with 8 bases identical to TRBD1. V trimming: 2 bases; J trimming: 5 bases; junction bases outside the gene matches: 1. Germline V lookup: CDR1 SGHTA, CDR2 FQGTGA. This CDR3 comprises 13 residues. The DNA of the CDR3 is TGTGCCAGCAGCTTAGGACAGGGTTATGGCTACACCTTC. It translates to CASSLGQGYGYTF. Full variable domain (outside the CDR3, taken from reference TRBV7-3 and TRBJ1-2): GAGVSQTPSNKVTEKGKYVELRCDPISGHTALYWYRQSLGQGPEFLIYFQGTGAADDSGLPNDRFFAVRPEGSVSTLKIQRTERGDSAVYLCASSLGQGYGYTFGSGTRLTVV.

The chain has TRBV2 and TRBJ1-1; a possible D gene is TRBD1 (5 bases). With 6 bases removed from V and 0 bases from J, the gap between germline ends came to 17 bases. The CDR3 runs 16 residues. Germline V CDR1 and CDR2: SNHLY, FYNNEI. CDR3 sequence: CASSGRGTDMNTEAFF. CDR3 nucleotides: TGTGCCAGCAGCGGACGTGGGACGGATATGAACACTGAAGCTTTCTTT.

There are a few counts of this clone. The chain is built from TRBV20-1 and TRBJ2-3, with 8 positions matching TRBD2. Trimming cost V 7 bases and J 2 bases; bases outside gene matches: 5. The germline V gene has CDR1 DFQATT and CDR2 SNEGSKA (reference sequence). The CDR3 covers 13 residues. The CDR3: CSEQRGNTDTQYF. CDR3 bases: TGCAGTGAACAGCGGGGGAACACAGATACGCAGTATTTT.

The chain recombines TRBV11-3 with TRBJ1-4; the D gene is possibly TRBD1 (5 bases). The CDR3 length is 16 residues. Germline CDR1 reads SGHNT; CDR2 reads YENEEA. The germline V and J ends were trimmed by 1 base and 4 bases, with 13 bases remaining between them. In DNA, the CDR3 is TGTGCCAGCAGCTTAGGGGACGGACGAAATAATGAAAAACTGTTTTTT. Amino acids: CASSLGDGRNNEKLFF.

This clone has at least ten counts. This rearrangement joins TRBV12-3 or TRBV12-4 to TRBJ1-5; D is unresolved. The V gene lost 3 bases and the J gene lost 3 bases, with 12 bases spanning the gap. CDR3 length: 15 residues. The CDR3 spells CASSLLDGYNQPQHF. The DNA for the CDR3 is TGTGCCAGCAGTTTGCTGGACGGCTACAATCAGCCCCAGCATTTT.

This clone appeared a few times. This chain connects TRBV6-1 to TRBJ1-6, with TRBD1 identical over 9 bases. The V gene end was trimmed by 6 bases and the J gene end by 6 bases; junction bases not matched to a gene: 6. The CDR3 has 15 amino acids. The germline CDR1 and CDR2 sequences are MNHNS and SASEGT. This chain's CDR3 is CASSPGTGINSPLHF. The DNA for the CDR3 is TGTGCCAGCAGCCCAGGGACAGGGATTAATTCACCCCTCCACTTT.